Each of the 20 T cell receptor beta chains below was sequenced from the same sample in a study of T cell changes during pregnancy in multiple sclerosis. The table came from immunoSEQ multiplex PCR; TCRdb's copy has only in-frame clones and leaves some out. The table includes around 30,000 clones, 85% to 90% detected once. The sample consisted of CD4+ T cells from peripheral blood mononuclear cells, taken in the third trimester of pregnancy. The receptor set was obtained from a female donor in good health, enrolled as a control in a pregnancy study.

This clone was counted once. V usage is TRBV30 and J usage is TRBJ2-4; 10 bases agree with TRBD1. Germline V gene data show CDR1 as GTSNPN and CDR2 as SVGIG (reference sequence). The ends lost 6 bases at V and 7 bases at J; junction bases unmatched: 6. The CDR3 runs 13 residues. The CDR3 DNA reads TGTGCCTGTGACAAGGGACAGGGGAACATTCAGTACTTC. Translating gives CACDKGQGNIQYF.

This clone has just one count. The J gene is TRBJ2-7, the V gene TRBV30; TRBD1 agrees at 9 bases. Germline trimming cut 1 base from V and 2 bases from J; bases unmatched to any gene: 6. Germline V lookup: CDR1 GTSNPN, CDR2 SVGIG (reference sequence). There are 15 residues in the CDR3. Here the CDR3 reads CAWSGSDRGAYEQYF. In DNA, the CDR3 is TGTGCCTGGAGTGGATCGGACAGGGGAGCCTACGAGCAGTACTTC. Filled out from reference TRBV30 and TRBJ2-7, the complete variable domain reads SQTIHQWPATLVQPVGSPLSLECTVEGTSNPNLYWYRQAAGRGLQLLFYSVGIGQISSEVPQNLSASRPQDRQFILSSKKLLLSDSGFYLCAWSGSDRGAYEQYFGPGTRLTVT.

The CDR3 DNA reads as TGCGCCAGCAGCCAAGCTGTAGCGGCGCGTAATGAGCAGTTCTTC. Protein sequence: CASSQAVAARNEQFF. V usage is TRBV4-3 and J usage is TRBJ2-1; a weak D match, TRBD2 (6 bases). This CDR3 comprises 15 residues. V was trimmed by 1 base and J by 7 bases, leaving 14 bases between them. CDR1 LGHNA and CDR2 YSLEER come from the germline V gene.

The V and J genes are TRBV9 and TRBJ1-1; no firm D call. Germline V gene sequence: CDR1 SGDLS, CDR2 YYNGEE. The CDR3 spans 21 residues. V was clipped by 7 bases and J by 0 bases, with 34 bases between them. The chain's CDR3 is CASSHTAELSRAQTLNTEAFF. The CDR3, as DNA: TGTGCCAGCTCTCATACAGCGGAATTAAGCCGTGCCCAAACCTTGAACACTGAAGCTTTCTTT.

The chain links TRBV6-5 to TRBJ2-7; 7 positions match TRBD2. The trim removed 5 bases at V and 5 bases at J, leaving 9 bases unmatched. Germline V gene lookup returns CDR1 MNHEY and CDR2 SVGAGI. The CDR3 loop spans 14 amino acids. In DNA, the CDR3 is TGTGCCAGCAGTCACCGGACTAGTCAGGACGAGCAGTACTTC. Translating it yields CASSHRTSQDEQYF.

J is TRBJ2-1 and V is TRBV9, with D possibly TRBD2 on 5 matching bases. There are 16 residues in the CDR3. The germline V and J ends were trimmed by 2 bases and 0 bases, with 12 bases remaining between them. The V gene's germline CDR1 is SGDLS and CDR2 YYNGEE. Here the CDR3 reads CASSVAGLSSYNEQFF. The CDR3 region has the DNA TGTGCCAGCAGCGTGGCGGGCCTAAGCTCCTACAATGAGCAGTTCTTC.

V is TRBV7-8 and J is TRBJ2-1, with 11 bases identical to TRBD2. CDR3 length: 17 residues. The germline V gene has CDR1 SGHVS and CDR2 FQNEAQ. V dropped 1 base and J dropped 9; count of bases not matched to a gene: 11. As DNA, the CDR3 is TGTGCCAGCAGCTTAGTAGCGGGAGGGCCCCGGGGGGTTGAGCAGTTCTTC. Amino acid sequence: CASSLVAGGPRGVEQFF.

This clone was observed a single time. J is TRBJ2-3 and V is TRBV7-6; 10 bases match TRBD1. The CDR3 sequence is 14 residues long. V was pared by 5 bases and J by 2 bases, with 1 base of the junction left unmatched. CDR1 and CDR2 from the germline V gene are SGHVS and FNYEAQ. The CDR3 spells CASSRQGATDTQYF. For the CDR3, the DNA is TGTGCCAGCAGCCGACAGGGGGCCACAGATACGCAGTATTTT. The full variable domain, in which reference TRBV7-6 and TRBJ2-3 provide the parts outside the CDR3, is GAGVSQSPRYKVTKRGQDVALRCDPISGHVSLYWYRQALGQGPEFLTYFNYEAQQDKSGLPNDRFSAERPEGSISTLTIQRTEQRDSAMYRCASSRQGATDTQYFGPGTRLTVL.

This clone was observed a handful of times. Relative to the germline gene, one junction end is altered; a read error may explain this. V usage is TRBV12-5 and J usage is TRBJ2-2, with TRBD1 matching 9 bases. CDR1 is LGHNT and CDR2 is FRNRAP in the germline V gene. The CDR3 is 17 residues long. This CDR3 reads CASGLITGTGNPGELFF. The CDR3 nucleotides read TGTGCTAGTGGTTTGATCACCGGGACAGGGAACCCCGGGGAGCTGTTTTTT. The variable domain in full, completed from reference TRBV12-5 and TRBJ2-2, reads DARVTQTPRHKVTEMGQEVTMRCQPILGHNTVFWYRQTMMQGLELLAYFRNRAPLDDSGMPKDRFSAEMPDATLATLKIQPSEPRDSAVYFCASGLITGTGNPGELFFGEGSRLTVL.

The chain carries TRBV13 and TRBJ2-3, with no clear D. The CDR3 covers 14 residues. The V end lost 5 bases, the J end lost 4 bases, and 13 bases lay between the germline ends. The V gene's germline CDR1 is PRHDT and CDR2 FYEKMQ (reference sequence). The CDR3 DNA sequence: TGTGCCAGCAGCCTCCGGCGGCAAGCAGATACGCAGTATTTT. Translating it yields CASSLRRQADTQYF.

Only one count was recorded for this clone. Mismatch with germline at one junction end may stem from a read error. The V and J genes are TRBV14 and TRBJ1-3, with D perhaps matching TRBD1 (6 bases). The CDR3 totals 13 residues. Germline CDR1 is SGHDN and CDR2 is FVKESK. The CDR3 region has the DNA TGTGCCAGCAGCCAAGACAGGGGAAACACCACATATTTT. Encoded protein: CASSQDRGNTTYF.

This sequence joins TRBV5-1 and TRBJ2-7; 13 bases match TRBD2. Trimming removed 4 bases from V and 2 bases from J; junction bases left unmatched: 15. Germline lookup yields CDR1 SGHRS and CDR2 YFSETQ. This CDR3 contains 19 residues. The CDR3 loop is CASSRLPLAGGTNTYEQYF. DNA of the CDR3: TGCGCCAGCAGCCGCCTCCCACTAGCGGGGGGGACCAATACCTACGAGCAGTACTTC.

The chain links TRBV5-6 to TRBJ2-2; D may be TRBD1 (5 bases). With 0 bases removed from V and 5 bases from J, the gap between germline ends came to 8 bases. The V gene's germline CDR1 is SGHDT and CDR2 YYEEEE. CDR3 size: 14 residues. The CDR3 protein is CASSLGQQTGELFF. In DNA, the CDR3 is TGTGCCAGCAGCTTGGGACAGCAAACCGGGGAGCTGTTTTTT. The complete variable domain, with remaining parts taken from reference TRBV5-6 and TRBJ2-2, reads DAGVTQSPTHLIKTRGQQVTLRCSPKSGHDTVSWYQQALGQGPQFIFQYYEEEERQRGNFPDRFSGHQFPNYSSELNVNALLLGDSALYLCASSLGQQTGELFFGEGSRLTVL.

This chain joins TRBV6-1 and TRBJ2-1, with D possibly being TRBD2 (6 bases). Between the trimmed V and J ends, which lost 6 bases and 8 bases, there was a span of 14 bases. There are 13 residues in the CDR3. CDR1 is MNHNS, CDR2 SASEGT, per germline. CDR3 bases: TGTGCCAGCAGCGGGGTGGGGGGAGATGAGCAGTTCTTC. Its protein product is CASSGVGGDEQFF.

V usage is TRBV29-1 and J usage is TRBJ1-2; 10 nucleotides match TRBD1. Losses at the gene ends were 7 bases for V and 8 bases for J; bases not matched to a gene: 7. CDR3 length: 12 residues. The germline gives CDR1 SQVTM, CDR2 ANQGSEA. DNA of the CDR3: TGCAGCGCCGGGACAGGGGTATCAGGCTACACCTTC. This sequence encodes CSAGTGVSGYTF.

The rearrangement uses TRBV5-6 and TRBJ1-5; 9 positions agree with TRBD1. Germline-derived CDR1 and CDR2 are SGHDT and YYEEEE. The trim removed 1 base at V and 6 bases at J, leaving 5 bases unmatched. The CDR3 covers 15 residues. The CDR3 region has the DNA TGTGCCAGCAGCTTGACAGGGGGCATTGGTCAGCCCCAGCATTTT. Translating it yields CASSLTGGIGQPQHF.

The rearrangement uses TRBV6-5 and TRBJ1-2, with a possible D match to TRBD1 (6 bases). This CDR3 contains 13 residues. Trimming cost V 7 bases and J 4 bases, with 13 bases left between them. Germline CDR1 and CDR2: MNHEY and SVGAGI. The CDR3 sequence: CASKVGGGYGYTF. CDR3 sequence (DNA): TGTGCCAGCAAAGTTGGGGGCGGCTATGGCTACACCTTC.

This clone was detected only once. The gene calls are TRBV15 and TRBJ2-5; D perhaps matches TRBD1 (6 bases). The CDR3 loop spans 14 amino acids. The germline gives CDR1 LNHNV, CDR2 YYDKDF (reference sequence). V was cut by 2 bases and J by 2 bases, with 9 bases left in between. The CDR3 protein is CATSRSRGQETQYF. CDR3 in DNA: TGTGCCACCAGCAGATCAAGGGGGCAAGAGACCCAGTACTTC.

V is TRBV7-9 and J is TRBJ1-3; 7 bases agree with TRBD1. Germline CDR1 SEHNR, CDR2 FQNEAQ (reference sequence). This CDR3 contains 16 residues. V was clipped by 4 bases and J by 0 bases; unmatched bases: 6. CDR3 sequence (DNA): TGTGCCAGCAGCTACGGGACAGTAGTCTCTGGAAACACCATATATTTT. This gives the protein CASSYGTVVSGNTIYF.

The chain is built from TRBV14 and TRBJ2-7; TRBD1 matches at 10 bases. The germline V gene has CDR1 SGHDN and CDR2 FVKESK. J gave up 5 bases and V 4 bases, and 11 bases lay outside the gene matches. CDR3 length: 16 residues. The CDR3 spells CASSPFLGTGDNEQYF. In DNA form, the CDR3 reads TGTGCCAGCAGCCCTTTTTTGGGGACAGGGGACAACGAGCAGTACTTC. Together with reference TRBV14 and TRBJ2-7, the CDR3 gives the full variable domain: EAGVTQFPSHSVIEKGQTVTLRCDPISGHDNLYWYRRVMGKEIKFLLHFVKESKQDESGMPNNRFLAERTGGTYSTLKVQPAELEDSGVYFCASSPFLGTGDNEQYFGPGTRLTVT.